The rows below give T cell receptor beta chains drawn from one sample of a study of T cells in Graves' hyperthyroidism and ophthalmopathy. TCRdb re-called the multiplex PCR reads through MiXCR, storing one row per CDR3 protein. Altogether about 760,000 distinct CDR3 sequences are present, around a third being singletons, with the ten largest covering roughly 30%. Sequencing was done on a sample of blood. These receptors were obtained from a middle-aged woman with Graves' hyperthyroidism. CDR3s include the opening cysteine and the closing phenylalanine or tryptophan. D genes are given only for firm matches. Clone size, where shown, is once, few, many, or a class for clones that have expanded.

D gene,V gene,clone size,J gene,CDR3 protein,CDR3 DNA
NA,TRBV7-9,many,TRBJ1-3,CASIWGDSGNTIYF,TGTGCCAGCATCTGGGGCGACTCTGGAAACACCATATATTTT
TRBD1,TRBV2,many,TRBJ2-5,CASSGTGAWETQYF,TGTGCCAGCAGTGGGACAGGGGCTTGGGAGACCCAGTACTTC
TRBD1,TRBV11-2,many,TRBJ2-7,CASSNRQGYEQYF,TGTGCCAGCAGCAACAGACAGGGTTACGAGCAGTACTTC
NA,TRBV19,many,TRBJ1-6,CASKRTGDSPLHF,TGTGCCAGTAAGCGGACGGGGGATTCACCCCTCCACTTT
NA,TRBV7-9,many,TRBJ1-1,CASSLVLRTYTEAFF,TGTGCCAGCAGCTTAGTATTAAGAACCTACACTGAAGCTTTCTTT
NA,TRBV25-1,many,TRBJ1-2,CASRNGYGYTF,TGTGCCAGTCGAAATGGCTATGGCTACACCTTC
NA,TRBV12-3/TRBV12-4,NA,TRBJ2-6,CASSPTVNGANVLTF,TGTGCCAGCAGTCCTACAGTAAACGGGGCCAACGTCCTGACTTTC
NA,TRBV24-1,few,TRBJ2-7,CASSQQGSEQYF,TGTGCCAGCAGCCAACAGGGAAGCGAGCAGTACTTC
NA,TRBV20-1,NA,TRBJ2-7,CSARDLRTSAYEQYF,TGCAGTGCTAGAGATTTGAGGACATCGGCCTACGAGCAGTACTTC
NA,TRBV10-3,NA,TRBJ2-1,CAINGDRPSSYNEQFF,TGTGCCATCAATGGAGACAGGCCGAGCTCCTACAATGAGCAGTTCTTC
NA,TRBV7-9,many,TRBJ1-1,CASTRGGDTEAFF,TGTGCCAGCACCCGGGGGGGGGACACTGAAGCTTTCTTT
NA,TRBV10-3,many,TRBJ1-1,CAISAEGAEAFF,TGTGCCATCAGTGCCGAGGGGGCTGAAGCTTTCTTT
NA,TRBV4-3,NA,TRBJ1-2,CASSPLQLAANYGYTF,TGCGCCAGCAGCCCCCTCCAGCTGGCAGCTAACTATGGCTACACCTTC
NA,TRBV19,many,TRBJ1-5,CASSLPSQGQPQHF,TGTGCCAGTAGCCTCCCATCCCAGGGCCAGCCCCAGCATTTT
TRBD1,TRBV5-1,few,TRBJ1-2,CASSTRDSGYGYTF,TGCGCCAGCAGCACCCGGGACAGCGGCTATGGCTACACCTTC
TRBD2,TRBV7-2,NA,TRBJ2-5,CASSLMPSGTRYF,TGTGCCAGCAGCTTAATGCCTAGCGGGACCCGGTACTTC
NA,TRBV20-1,NA,TRBJ1-1,CSARDFDGKAFF,TGCAGTGCTAGAGATTTCGACGGGAAAGCTTTCTTT
TRBD1,TRBV7-9,many,TRBJ2-7,CASSHRDRGLEQYF,TGTGCCAGCAGCCACCGGGACAGGGGGCTGGAGCAGTACTTC
TRBD1,TRBV29-1,NA,TRBJ1-2,CSVVGQGYTF,TGCAGCGTTGTGGGACAGGGCTACACCTTC
NA,TRBV20-1,NA,TRBJ2-3,CSAIWASSTDTQYF,TGCAGTGCGATTTGGGCGTCTAGCACAGATACGCAGTATTTT
NA,TRBV19,many,TRBJ1-5,CASTPSGGQPQHF,TGTGCCAGTACCCCATCCGGGGGTCAGCCCCAGCATTTT
NA,TRBV6-5,few,TRBJ1-2,CASSYPAGGANGYTF,TGTGCCAGCAGCTACCCGGCCGGGGGGGCGAATGGCTACACCTTC
TRBD1,TRBV20-1,few,TRBJ1-2,CSAIPKGAKLEYGYTF,TGCAGTGCTATCCCGAAGGGGGCCAAACTTGAATATGGCTACACCTTC
NA,TRBV28,NA,TRBJ1-4,CASSTDQGSTNEKLFF,TGTGCCAGCAGCACAGATCAGGGTTCAACTAATGAAAAACTGTTTTTT